The rows below give T cell receptor beta chains drawn from one sample of a study of blood T cell repertoires in COVID-19. Repertoires were generated with immunoSEQ multiplex PCR, while TCRdb's copy carries only in-frame clones and drops some. The profile shows a few hundred thousand clones, approximately 90% of them singletons. Sequencing was carried out using peripheral blood. The receptor source for this set is a woman in her fifties or sixties with COVID-19, enrolled during active disease. Both conserved end residues are part of each CDR3. Each record gives: V gene, clone size, CDR3 protein. Size is omitted from some rows. Given values are once, few, many or a class for expanded clones.

TRBV3-1/TRBV3-2,NA,CASSQEGGNEKLFF
TRBV4-3,NA,CASSSGTSGSETQYF
TRBV24-1,NA,CATSAAGGFAEQFF
TRBV6-2/TRBV6-3,once,CASSYSPGLAGVATDTQYF
TRBV19,NA,CASSMTGVNEKLFF
TRBV29-1,NA,CSVEDEHNEQYF
TRBV19,NA,CASSPDRGSHSPLHF
TRBV5-1,NA,CASSLAPSLDNEQFF
TRBV7-9,NA,CASSSLDRGLSYEQYF
TRBV6-1,NA,CASSETVSYEQYF
TRBV12-3/TRBV12-4,NA,CASSLGQGQQYF
TRBV4-1,NA,CASSQVSGDTQYF
TRBV7-9,NA,CASSLAERDRVRGYTF
TRBV27,NA,CASSLLTGGNTEAFF
TRBV3-1/TRBV3-2,NA,CASSPPGGSLNGETQYF